A selection of T cell receptor beta chains follows, all from one sample in a study of identical twins. A single record per CDR3 protein comes from TCRdb applying MiXCR to the 5' RACE reads. In the table there are approximately 550,000 distinct CDR3 sequences, more than 20% of which are singletons. These same data were also listed under a study on yellow fever vaccine responses in identical twins.

Input material: CD4+ T cells sorted from blood. These receptors originate from a woman younger than 30 in good health. The CDR3 runs from the conserved cysteine through the conserved F or W. D genes are given only for firm matches. Only part of the rows carry a size: once, few, many, or a class if the clone is expanded.

-	-	TRBV7-9	TRBJ1-1	CAGTRTEHEAFF	TGTGCCGGTACTCGGACCGAACATGAAGCTTTCTTT
TRBD2	-	TRBV7-9	TRBJ2-5	CASSASGTPVQETQYF	TGTGCCAGCAGCGCTAGCGGGACACCAGTCCAAGAGACCCAGTACTTC
TRBD1	few	TRBV2	TRBJ2-2	CASSEEGQTTGELFF	TGTGCCAGCAGTGAAGAGGGACAGACCACCGGGGAGCTGTTTTTT
-	-	TRBV7-6	TRBJ1-6	CASSFSQVNSPLHF	TGTGCCAGCAGCTTTAGTCAGGTTAATTCACCCCTCCACTTT
-	-	TRBV5-5	TRBJ2-7	CASSTIGGEQYF	TGTGCCAGCAGCACGATAGGGGGTGAGCAGTACTTC
-	few	TRBV5-5	TRBJ2-6	CASSLVNSGANVLTF	TGTGCCAGCAGCTTGGTAAACTCTGGGGCCAACGTCCTGACTTTC
TRBD2	many	TRBV5-1	TRBJ2-1	CASSTSGSSYNEQFF	TGCGCCAGCAGCACCAGCGGGAGTTCCTACAATGAGCAGTTCTTC
TRBD1	-	TRBV7-6	TRBJ2-1	CASSFRLGTGDNEQFF	TGTGCCAGCAGCTTTAGGCTAGGGACAGGAGACAATGAGCAGTTCTTC
-	few	TRBV2	TRBJ2-1	CASSEVRFVYNEQFF	TGTGCCAGCAGTGAAGTCCGATTCGTTTACAATGAGCAGTTCTTC
-	-	TRBV6-1	TRBJ2-7	CASSLDPRIMGTSYEQYF	TGTGCCAGCAGCCTAGACCCTAGGATCATGGGGACCTCCTACGAGCAGTACTTC
TRBD1	-	TRBV19	TRBJ2-7	CASGDLRTGVGEQYF	TGTGCCAGTGGCGACCTTAGGACAGGAGTCGGGGAGCAGTACTTC
-	few	TRBV20-1	TRBJ2-1	CSARDLFFEQFF	TGCAGTGCTAGAGATCTGTTTTTTGAGCAGTTCTTC
-	-	TRBV6-2/TRBV6-3	TRBJ2-2	CASSYEGRGNTGELFF	TGTGCCAGCAGTTACGAGGGGCGGGGGAACACCGGGGAGCTGTTTTTT
-	few	TRBV11-1	TRBJ2-5	CASRIGAGQETQYF	TGTGCCAGCAGAATTGGGGCAGGACAAGAGACCCAGTACTTC
-	few	TRBV5-1	TRBJ2-1	CASSFSGDSYNEQFF	TGCGCCAGCAGCTTTTCGGGTGACTCCTACAATGAGCAGTTCTTC
TRBD1	few	TRBV29-1	TRBJ2-1	CSVVGQGDEQFF	TGCAGCGTCGTCGGACAGGGGGATGAGCAGTTCTTC
-	-	TRBV12-3/TRBV12-4	TRBJ2-5	CASSSVFEAPQETQYF	TGTGCCAGCAGTTCCGTTTTTGAGGCACCCCAAGAGACCCAGTACTTC
-	-	TRBV3-1	TRBJ2-2	CASSQGRQSNTGELFF	TGTGCCAGCAGCCAAGGTCGGCAATCGAACACCGGGGAGCTGTTTTTT
-	-	TRBV2	TRBJ1-2	CASSDSGSGYTF	TGTGCCAGCAGTGATTCAGGTTCGGGCTACACCTTC
TRBD1	-	TRBV6-1	TRBJ2-3	CASSTLPGQGTDTQYF	TGTGCCAGCAGTACCCTCCCGGGACAGGGCACAGATACGCAGTATTTT
-	-	TRBV6-1	TRBJ2-2	CASRWTVGTGELFF	TGTGCCAGCAGGTGGACAGTCGGCACCGGGGAGCTGTTTTTT
TRBD1	few	TRBV4-1	TRBJ1-2	CASSPAGQGSPNYGYTF	TGCGCCAGCAGCCCCGCGGGACAGGGATCCCCTAACTATGGCTACACCTTC
-	few	TRBV12-3/TRBV12-4	TRBJ1-3	CASSRGDYSGNTIYF	TGTGCCAGCAGTCGAGGGGATTACTCTGGAAACACCATATATTTT